This entry concerns a single TCR beta chain. Its antigen is unknown. This sample stems from a study of shared clonotypes between healthy human individuals. Whole-study results and caveats: Relative to memory subsets, naive subsets generally showed larger estimated richness. Lower generation probabilities were found for non-shared clonotypes than for those shared by all four donors. Sharing across four donors was highest in naive CD4 (approximately 5%) and lowest in memory CD8 (approximately 0.4%).

Trimming took 10 bases from V and 13 from J, leaving 17 bases between them. Germline V lookup: CDR1 MDHEN, CDR2 SYDVKM. The CDR3 length is 11 residues. Assay: immunoSEQ multiplex PCR; the TCRdb copy retains only in-frame clones and omits some. The sample contains about 1.5 million clones, around 95% of which appear only once. The sequence was collected from a man aged 30 to 39 in good health. Material: naive CD4+ T cells sorted from blood. The subset was: CD45RA+ positively selected. The chain uses TRBV28 and TRBJ2-1; weak D call: TRBD1 (6 bases). The CDR3 loop is CATRSIGGQFF. The CDR3 nucleotides are TGTGCCACCAGATCCATAGGGGGACAGTTCTTC.